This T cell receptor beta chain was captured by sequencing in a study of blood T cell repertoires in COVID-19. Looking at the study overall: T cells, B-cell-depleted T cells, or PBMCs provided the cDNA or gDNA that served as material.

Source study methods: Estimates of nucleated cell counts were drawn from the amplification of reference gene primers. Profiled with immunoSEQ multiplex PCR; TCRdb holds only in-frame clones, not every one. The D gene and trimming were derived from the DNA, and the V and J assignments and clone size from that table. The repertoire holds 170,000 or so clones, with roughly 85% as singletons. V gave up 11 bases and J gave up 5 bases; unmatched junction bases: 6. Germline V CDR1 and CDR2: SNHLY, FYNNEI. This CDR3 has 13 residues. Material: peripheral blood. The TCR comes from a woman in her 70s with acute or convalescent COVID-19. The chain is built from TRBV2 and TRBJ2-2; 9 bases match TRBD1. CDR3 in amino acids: CAGRQGGTGELFF. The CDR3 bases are TGTGCCGGCCGACAGGGGGGAACCGGGGAGCTGTTTTTT.